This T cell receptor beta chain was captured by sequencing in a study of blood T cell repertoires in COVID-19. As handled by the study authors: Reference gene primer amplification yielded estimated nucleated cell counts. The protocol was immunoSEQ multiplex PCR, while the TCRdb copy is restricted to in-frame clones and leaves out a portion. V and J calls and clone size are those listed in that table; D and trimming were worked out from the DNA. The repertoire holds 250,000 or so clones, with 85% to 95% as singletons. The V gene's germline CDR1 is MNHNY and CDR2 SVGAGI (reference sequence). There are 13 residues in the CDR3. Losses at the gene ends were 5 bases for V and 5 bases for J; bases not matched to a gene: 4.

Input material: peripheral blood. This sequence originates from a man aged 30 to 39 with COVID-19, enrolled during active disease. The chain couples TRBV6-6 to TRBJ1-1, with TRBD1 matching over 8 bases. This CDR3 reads CASSDRGVTEAFF. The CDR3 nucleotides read TGTGCCAGCAGTGACAGGGGCGTTACTGAAGCTTTCTTT.